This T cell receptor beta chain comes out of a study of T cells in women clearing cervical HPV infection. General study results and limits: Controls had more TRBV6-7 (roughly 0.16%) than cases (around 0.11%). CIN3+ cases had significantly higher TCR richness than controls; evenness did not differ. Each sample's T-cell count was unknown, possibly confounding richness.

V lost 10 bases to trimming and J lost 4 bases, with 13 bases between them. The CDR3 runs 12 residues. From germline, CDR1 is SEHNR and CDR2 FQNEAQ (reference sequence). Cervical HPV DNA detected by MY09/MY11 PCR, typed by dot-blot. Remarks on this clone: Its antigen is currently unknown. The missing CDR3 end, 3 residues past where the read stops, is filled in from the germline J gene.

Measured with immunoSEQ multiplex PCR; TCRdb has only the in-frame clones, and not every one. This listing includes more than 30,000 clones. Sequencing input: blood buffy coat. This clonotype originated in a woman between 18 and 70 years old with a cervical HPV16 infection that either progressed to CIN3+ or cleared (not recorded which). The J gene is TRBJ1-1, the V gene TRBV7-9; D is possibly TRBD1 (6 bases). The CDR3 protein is CAIQGSGTEAFF. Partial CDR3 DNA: TGTGCCATCCAGGGGTCGGGCACTGAA.